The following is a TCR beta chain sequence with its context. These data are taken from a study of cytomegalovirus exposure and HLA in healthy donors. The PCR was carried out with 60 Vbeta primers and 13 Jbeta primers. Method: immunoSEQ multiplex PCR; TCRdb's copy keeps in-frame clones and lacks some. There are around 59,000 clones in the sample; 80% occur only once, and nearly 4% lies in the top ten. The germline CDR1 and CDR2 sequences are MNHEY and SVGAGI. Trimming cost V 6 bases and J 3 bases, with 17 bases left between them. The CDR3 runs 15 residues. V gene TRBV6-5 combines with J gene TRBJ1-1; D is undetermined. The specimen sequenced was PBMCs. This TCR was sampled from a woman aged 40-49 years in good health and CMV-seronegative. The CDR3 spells CASRDPGGKDTEAFF. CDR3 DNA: TGTGCCAGCAGGGATCCGGGAGGGAAGGACACTGAAGCTTTCTTT.